This TCR beta chain was recorded in a study of T-cell memory formation after mild COVID-19. About the research overall: Largely, the TCR clusters proved donor specific.

Overall study findings and caveats: Unconfirmed was the SARS-CoV-2 specificity of second-wave clones that peaked on day 37.

Comment on this clonotype: Its matching antigen is unknown.

TCRdb re-analysed the 5' RACE reads in MiXCR, keeping a single row per CDR3 protein. The table lists some 350,000 distinct CDR3 sequences, over 10% of them singletons. The V gene lost 2 bases and the J gene lost 3 bases, with 12 bases spanning the gap. This CDR3 region has 14 residues. Germline lookup yields CDR1 SGHRS and CDR2 YFSETQ. V is TRBV5-1 and J is TRBJ2-7, with D possibly matching TRBD2 (5 bases). This receptor was taken from a man aged 18 to 29 who had mild COVID-19 (a few samples of this study predate the infection). Cell type and time point are not known. What was sequenced was PBMCs or a T cell subset sorted from them (not recorded which). In nucleotides, the CDR3 is TGCGCCAGCAGCTTTTGGCCGGAGGACTACGAGCAGTACTTC. Translation gives CASSFWPEDYEQYF.